This T cell receptor beta chain was sequenced in a study of tumor and adjacent non-tumor tissue in lung cancer. This clonotype was recorded at least ten times. V lost 6 bases and J lost 2; bases outside the gene matches: 5. CDR1 is MNHNS and CDR2 is SASEGT in the germline V gene. CDR3 size: 14 residues. This sample's RNA came from whole unsorted tissue. The library came from three nested PCR rounds adapted from ARM-PCR protocols. TCRdb analysed the multiplex PCR reads with MiXCR anew, one entry per CDR3 protein. The sample holds some 120,000 distinct CDR3 sequences, 66% seen once. Sample: lung tumor tissue. The source of this sequence is a man aged 25 to 40 with non-small cell lung cancer. The chain is built from TRBV6-1 and TRBJ2-3, with TRBD2 matching over 7 bases. CDR3 region: CASSPGGNTDTQYF. The DNA of the CDR3 is TGTGCCAGCAGCCCGGGGGGTAACACAGATACGCAGTATTTT.